A single sample gave rise to the 27 T cell receptor beta chains below, sequenced in a study of PD-1 blockade in mismatch repair-deficient tumors. Generated by immunoSEQ multiplex PCR, the TCRdb table keeps only in-frame clones and is missing some. The sample lists about 17,000 clones; approximately 87% were seen once. The input for sequencing was PBMCs, taken roughly 23 weeks after starting pembrolizumab. The receptors were gathered from an adult with mismatch repair-deficient cancer.

The chain uses TRBV18 and TRBJ1-5; 11 positions match TRBD1. Germline-derived CDR1 and CDR2 are KGHSH and LQKENI. The junction had 7 bases not matched to a gene; V was cut back by 2 bases and J by 4 bases. This CDR3 comprises 17 residues. The chain's CDR3 is CASSPGAGQGANQPQHF. The CDR3 DNA reads as TGTGCCAGCTCACCAGGAGCAGGACAGGGGGCGAATCAGCCCCAGCATTTT.

The V call is TRBV5-5, the J call TRBJ2-5; 9 nucleotides line up with TRBD2. In germline, CDR1 is SGHKS, CDR2 YYEKEE (reference sequence). Trimming took 10 bases from V and 3 from J; bases not matched to a gene: 13. The CDR3 spans 15 residues. The CDR3 spells CASNRRAGGEETQYF. In DNA form, the CDR3 reads TGTGCCTCCAACCGGCGCGCGGGAGGGGAAGAGACCCAGTACTTC.

The chain links TRBV5-6 to TRBJ1-1; 8 bases match TRBD1. The CDR3 spans 16 residues. V shed 3 bases and J 4 bases; nucleotides not matched to a gene: 11. CDR1 is SGHDT and CDR2 is YYEEEE in the germline V gene. The CDR3 DNA follows: TGTGCCAGCAGCTCCTACAGGGGGGAGTGGAGCACTGAAGCTTTCTTT. Translating gives CASSSYRGEWSTEAFF.

This clone has more than one count but fewer than ten. The chain uses TRBV7-3 and TRBJ2-7, with 12 bases identical to TRBD2. This CDR3 contains 19 residues. The germline V gene has CDR1 SGHTA and CDR2 FQGTGA. V lost 3 bases and J lost 1; bases outside the gene matches: 13. The CDR3 protein is CASSFETSGRMGPSYEQYF. The CDR3 coding sequence is TGTGCCAGCAGCTTTGAGACTAGCGGGAGAATGGGACCTTCCTACGAGCAGTACTTC.

The genes are TRBV5-1 and TRBJ2-3, with 7 bases matching TRBD1. With V trimmed by 4 bases and J by 3 bases, 5 bases remained unmatched. This CDR3 has 14 residues. Germline CDR1 reads SGHRS; CDR2 reads YFSETQ. The CDR3 nucleotides read TGCGCCAGCAGCCTAGGACAGGAAACAGATACGCAGTATTTT. Its translation: CASSLGQETDTQYF.

This clone was observed a few times. The V gene is TRBV27, the J gene TRBJ2-7; 12 nucleotides align to TRBD2. Germline V gene lookup returns CDR1 MNHEY and CDR2 SMNVEV (reference sequence). Unmatched junction bases numbered 2, after V lost 4 bases and J lost 4 bases. This CDR3 is built from 14 residues. The CDR3, as DNA: TGTGCCAGCAGTTGGACTAGCGGGAAGTACGAGCAGTACTTC. Protein sequence: CASSWTSGKYEQYF.

The chain combines TRBV28 with TRBJ1-5, with D tentatively TRBD1 (5 bases). The CDR3 runs 12 residues. The germline CDR1 and CDR2 sequences are MDHEN and SYDVKM. The V gene lost 5 bases and the J gene lost 6 bases, with 8 bases spanning the gap. CDR3 amino acids: CASSRTFQPQHF. CDR3 nucleotides: TGTGCCAGCAGTCGGACATTTCAGCCCCAGCATTTT. Drawing the rest from reference TRBV28 and TRBJ1-5, the complete variable domain is DVKVTQSSRYLVKRTGEKVFLECVQDMDHENMFWYRQDPGLGLRLIYFSYDVKMKEKGDIPEGYSVSREKKERFSLILESASTNQTSMYLCASSRTFQPQHFGDGTRLSIL.

This chain connects TRBV5-1 to TRBJ2-1, with TRBD1 matching over 8 bases. Germline values: CDR1 SGHRS, CDR2 YFSETQ. The J segment lost 8 bases and the V segment lost 3 bases, leaving 22 bases of the junction unmatched. This CDR3 is built from 19 residues. The CDR3 region has the DNA TGCGCCAGCAGCTCTTCCTCCGGGACAGGTAGTTTTTTTTTGGATGAGCAGTTCTTC. This sequence encodes CASSSSSGTGSFFLDEQFF.

The chain links TRBV10-2 to TRBJ1-5; no clear D gene. CDR1 and CDR2 from the germline V gene are WSHSY and SAAADI. Trimming took off 2 bases at V and 5 bases at J, with 7 bases between the two ends. The CDR3 has 13 residues. The CDR3 loop reads CASSENSYQPQHF. For the CDR3, the DNA is TGCGCCAGCAGTGAGAACAGTTATCAGCCCCAGCATTTT.

The chain recombines TRBV9 with TRBJ1-2, with D possibly being TRBD1 (6 bases). CDR1 and CDR2 from the germline V gene are SGDLS and YYNGEE. V lost 4 bases, J lost 0 bases, and 10 bases lay in between. The CDR3 loop spans 14 amino acids. The CDR3: CASSQTGSNYGYTF. CDR3 DNA: TGTGCCAGCAGCCAGACAGGCTCTAACTATGGCTACACCTTC.

The rearrangement joins TRBV9 to TRBJ1-1, with D maybe TRBD1 (5 bases). Germline V gene data show CDR1 as SGDLS and CDR2 as YYNGEE. CDR3 length equals 13 residues. Deletions cut 3 bases from V and 6 bases from J, with 12 bases between. This CDR3 reads CASSAQGLSEAFF. CDR3 nucleotides: TGTGCCAGCAGCGCGCAGGGTCTTTCTGAAGCTTTCTTT.

The V gene is TRBV6-1, the J gene TRBJ2-5, with a tentative D call TRBD1 (6 bases). Between the trimmed V and J ends, which lost 8 bases and 5 bases, there was a span of 21 bases. The germline gives CDR1 MNHNS, CDR2 SASEGT. CDR3 length: 15 residues. The DNA of the CDR3 is TGTGCCAGCTACCTAAGTGGTGGGGGCCTGGAGACCCAGTACTTC. Amino acids: CASYLSGGGLETQYF.

The chain employs TRBV9 and TRBJ2-7, with D perhaps TRBD2 (6 bases). V gave up 0 bases and J gave up 9 bases, with 13 bases separating them. Germline CDR1 and CDR2: SGDLS and YYNGEE. The CDR3 runs to 13 residues. The CDR3 is CASSVDRRGVQYF. The CDR3 nucleotides are TGTGCCAGCAGCGTAGACAGGAGGGGTGTGCAGTACTTC.

The rearrangement links TRBV30 to TRBJ2-5; 8 nucleotides align to TRBD2. V shed 2 bases, J shed 2 bases, and the junction held 16 bases outside the gene matches. The CDR3 extends over 18 amino acids. In germline, CDR1 is GTSNPN, CDR2 SVGIG (reference sequence). The CDR3 sequence is CAWSPSRTSYKIQETQYF. CDR3 bases: TGTGCCTGGAGTCCGTCTCGGACTAGCTATAAAATTCAAGAGACCCAGTACTTC.

The genes are TRBV6-6 and TRBJ1-1; the match to TRBD1 covers 8 bases. Germline CDR1 and CDR2: MNHNY and SVGAGI (reference sequence). The CDR3 consists of 16 residues. V dropped 2 bases and J dropped 3; count of bases not matched to a gene: 8. CDR3 nucleotides: TGTGCCAGCAGTTACCCACCCCAGGACAGGGACACTGAAGCTTTCTTT. It encodes CASSYPPQDRDTEAFF.

V usage is TRBV29-1 and J usage is TRBJ2-3; D is unresolved. The CDR3 has 11 residues. Germline V gene data show CDR1 as SQVTM and CDR2 as ANQGSEA. Trimming took off 7 bases at V and 4 bases at J, with 9 bases between the two ends. The CDR3 nucleotides are TGCAGCGGTCGCCAGGCAGATACGCAGTATTTT. This sequence encodes CSGRQADTQYF.

The V gene is TRBV7-2, the J gene TRBJ1-1; 8 nucleotides match TRBD1. Germline values: CDR1 SGHTA, CDR2 FQGNSA. The CDR3 length is 16 residues. Trimming removed 5 bases from V and 0 bases from J; junction bases left unmatched: 8. This CDR3 reads CASSERQGRMNTEAFF. In DNA form, the CDR3 reads TGTGCCAGCAGCGAACGACAGGGGCGCATGAACACTGAAGCTTTCTTT.

This clone has only one observation. The chain carries TRBV5-1 and TRBJ2-1, with D perhaps matching TRBD1 (5 bases). CDR3 length: 11 residues. Trimming stripped 5 bases from V and 8 bases from J, with 8 bases between. Germline CDR1 SGHRS, CDR2 YFSETQ. CDR3 protein: CASRTVDEQFF. The CDR3 DNA reads TGCGCCAGCAGGACAGTCGATGAGCAGTTCTTC.

The CDR3 sequence is CASSVAETVYGYTF. CDR3 bases: TGTGCCAGCAGCGTAGCTGAGACAGTTTATGGCTACACCTTC. The rearrangement joins TRBV9 to TRBJ1-2, with a tentative D call TRBD1 (5 bases). The germline V gene has CDR1 SGDLS and CDR2 YYNGEE. The V gene lost 0 bases and the J gene lost 5 bases, with 11 bases spanning the gap. The CDR3 is 14 residues long.

This chain connects TRBV7-3 to TRBJ2-2, with 9 bases lining up with TRBD1. Looked up from germline, CDR1 is SGHTA and CDR2 is FQGTGA. The V and J ends lost 2 bases and 4 bases, in that order; junction bases with no gene match: 2. This CDR3 comprises 15 residues. The CDR3 DNA reads TGTGCCAGCAGCTTAGCGACAGGGGGCACCGGGGAGCTGTTTTTT. It is translated as CASSLATGGTGELFF. Variable domain in full (rest from reference TRBV7-3 and TRBJ2-2): GAGVSQTPSNKVTEKGKYVELRCDPISGHTALYWYRQSLGQGPEFLIYFQGTGAADDSGLPNDRFFAVRPEGSVSTLKIQRTERGDSAVYLCASSLATGGTGELFFGEGSRLTVL.

V gene TRBV11-1 combines with J gene TRBJ1-1; 9 bases agree with TRBD1. V was clipped by 5 bases and J by 5 bases; unmatched bases: 6. Germline V CDR1 and CDR2: SGHAT, FQDESV (reference sequence). The CDR3 sequence is 14 residues long. The CDR3 region has the DNA TGTGCCAGCAGCCCACAGGGGGCCAGGACTGAAGCTTTCTTT. This encodes CASSPQGARTEAFF. The variable domain in full, with the rest retrieved from reference TRBV11-1 and TRBJ1-1, is EAEVAQSPRYKITEKSQAVAFWCDPISGHATLYWYRQILGQGPELLVQFQDESVVDDSQLPKDRFSAERLKGVDSTLKIQPAELGDSAMYLCASSPQGARTEAFFGQGTRLTVV.

This chain connects TRBV7-2 to TRBJ1-3; D remains unclear. The germline V and J ends were trimmed by 5 bases and 0 bases, with 14 bases remaining between them. This CDR3 spans 16 amino acids. Germline CDR1 and CDR2: SGHTA and FQGNSA. This CDR3 reads CASSPSPNHSGNTIYF. The CDR3 DNA reads TGTGCCAGCAGCCCATCTCCTAACCACTCTGGAAACACCATATATTTT.

The chain recombines TRBV6-5 with TRBJ1-5; D is ambiguous. V was pared by 5 bases and J by 5 bases, with 10 bases between. Germline V gives CDR1 MNHEY, CDR2 SVGAGI. This CDR3 comprises 13 residues. The CDR3 DNA reads TGTGCCAGCAGTCACCGCGGGGATCAGCCCCAGCATTTT. It is translated as CASSHRGDQPQHF.

V gene TRBV7-8 combines with J gene TRBJ1-3, with D possibly matching TRBD1 (6 bases). In germline, CDR1 is SGHVS, CDR2 FQNEAQ. V was pared by 5 bases and J by 4 bases, with 12 bases between. The CDR3 runs 14 residues. CDR3 in amino acids: CASSNREGGNTIYF. The CDR3 bases are TGTGCCAGCAGCAACAGGGAAGGAGGAAACACCATATATTTT.

The rearrangement joins TRBV10-1 to TRBJ2-3; TRBD1 is a possible D gene (6 bases). Germline CDR1 and CDR2: WNHNN and SYGVQD (reference sequence). The CDR3 spans 13 residues. Trimming took 6 bases from V and 3 from J, leaving 10 bases between them. The CDR3 DNA reads TGCGCCAGCAGAGAACAGGGTACAGATACGCAGTATTTT. Translating it yields CASREQGTDTQYF.

In its sample, this clone was seen a few times. The chain recombines TRBV11-2 with TRBJ2-7; D gene unclear. Trimming removed 3 bases at V and 3 bases at J, with 9 bases between. CDR3 length: 13 residues. CDR1 is SGHAT and CDR2 is FQNNGV in the germline V gene. Written as DNA, the CDR3 is TGTGCCAGCAGCTTCACCAGGAACTACGAGCAGTACTTC. Amino acid sequence: CASSFTRNYEQYF.

The chain couples TRBV4-2 to TRBJ2-3; 11 bases line up with TRBD2. CDR1 is LGHNA, CDR2 YNFKEQ, per germline. This CDR3 spans 17 amino acids. J gave up 2 bases and V 3 bases, and 7 bases lay outside the gene matches. CDR3 region: CASSHVPGLADTDTQYF. The CDR3 DNA sequence: TGTGCCAGCAGCCACGTACCGGGACTAGCGGACACAGATACGCAGTATTTT.